This T cell receptor beta chain was documented in a study of OX40 agonist ivuxolimab in advanced cancers. In the study overall: Ivuxolimab was administered intravenously to patients at 0.01 to 10 mg/kg every 2 weeks. Aged about 23 to 80 with a mean of 60 years, they were around 85% male. Study results and limitations: Researchers report that CD8+ T cells had, on average, more expanded clones than CD4+. The study found among the lowest clonal expansion in partial responders at 0.1-3.0 mg/kg.

Trimming took off 5 bases at V and 7 bases at J, with 12 bases between the two ends. CDR1 is MNHEY, CDR2 SVGAGI, per germline. This CDR3 is built from 13 residues. In its sample, this clone was seen a few times. What it binds is not known. The protocol was immunoSEQ multiplex PCR, while the TCRdb copy is restricted to in-frame clones and leaves out a portion. Among 65,000 to 90,000 clones listed, about 90% were seen once. The rearrangement uses TRBV6-5 and TRBJ1-5, with D perhaps TRBD1 (5 bases). The TCR sequence derives from an adult with an advanced solid tumor such as melanoma, head and neck, liver or kidney cancer. Sample: CD4+ or CD8+ T cells sorted from blood, taken in a trial of the OX40 agonist ivuxolimab. As DNA, the CDR3 is TGTGCCAGCAGTCAGGGTGAGGGGCAGCCCCAGCATTTT. It encodes CASSQGEGQPQHF.